This T cell receptor (beta chain) appears in the sequencing data of a study of T-cell memory formation after mild COVID-19. Whole-study context: There were largely donor-specific TCR clusters. Study outcomes and limitations: The finding that pre-infection memory included some responding clones suggested that cross-reactive memory joined. The study found contracting CD4+ clones mainly in CM and EM and contracting CD8+ clones in EMRA.

This CDR3 spans 19 amino acids. Trimming removed 5 bases from V and 4 bases from J; junction bases left unmatched: 20. CDR1 is SGHNT, CDR2 YENEEA, per germline. Barcoded TCR alpha and TCR beta cDNA libraries with UMIs came from 5'RACE using constant-segment primers. TCRdb fed the 5' RACE reads into MiXCR, producing one record per CDR3 protein. The top ten hold roughly 8% of the sample, which has some 450,000 distinct CDR3 sequences, around 18% seen once. As to this clonotype: What it binds is not known.

The chain joins TRBV11-3 to TRBJ1-5; 7 bases align to TRBD1. This receptor was identified in an adult woman who had mild COVID-19 (a few samples of this study predate the infection). Cell type and time point are not known. Material for sequencing was PBMCs or a T cell subset sorted from them (not recorded which). The CDR3 region has the DNA TGTGCCAGCAGCGAGAACCTAAGTCCGACAGGGAGGTTAAATCAGCCCCAGCATTTT. Translated: CASSENLSPTGRLNQPQHF.